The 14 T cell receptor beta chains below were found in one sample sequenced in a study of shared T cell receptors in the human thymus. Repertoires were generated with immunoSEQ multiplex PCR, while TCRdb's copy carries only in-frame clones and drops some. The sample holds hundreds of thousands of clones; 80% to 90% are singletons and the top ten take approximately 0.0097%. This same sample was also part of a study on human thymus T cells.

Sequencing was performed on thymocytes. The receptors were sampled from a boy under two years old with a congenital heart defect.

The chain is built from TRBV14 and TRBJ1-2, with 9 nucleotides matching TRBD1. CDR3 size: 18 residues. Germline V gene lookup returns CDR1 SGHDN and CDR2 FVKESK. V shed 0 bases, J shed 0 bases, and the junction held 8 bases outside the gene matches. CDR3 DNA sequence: TGTGCCAGCAGCCAAGATACAGGGGGCCGTAGAGCTAACTATGGCTACACCTTC. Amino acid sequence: CASSQDTGGRRANYGYTF.

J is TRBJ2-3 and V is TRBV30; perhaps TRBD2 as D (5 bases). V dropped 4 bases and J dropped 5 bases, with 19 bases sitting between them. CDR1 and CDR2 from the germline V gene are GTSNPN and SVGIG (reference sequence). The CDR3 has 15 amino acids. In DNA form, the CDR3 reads TGTGCCTGGACCGACTGGCTACCGGGAAGAGATACGCAGTATTTT. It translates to CAWTDWLPGRDTQYF.

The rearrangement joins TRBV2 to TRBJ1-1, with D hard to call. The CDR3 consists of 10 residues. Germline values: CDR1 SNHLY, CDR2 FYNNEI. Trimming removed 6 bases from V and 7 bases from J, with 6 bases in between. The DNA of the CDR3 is TGTGCCAGCAGGGCGGATGAAGCTTTCTTT. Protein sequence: CASRADEAFF.

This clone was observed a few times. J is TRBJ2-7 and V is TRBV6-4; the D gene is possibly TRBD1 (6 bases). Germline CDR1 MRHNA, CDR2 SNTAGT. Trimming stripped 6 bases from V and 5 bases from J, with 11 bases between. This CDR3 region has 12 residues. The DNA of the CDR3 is TGTGCCAGCAGGGACAGAGCCCACGAGCAGTACTTC. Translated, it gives CASRDRAHEQYF.

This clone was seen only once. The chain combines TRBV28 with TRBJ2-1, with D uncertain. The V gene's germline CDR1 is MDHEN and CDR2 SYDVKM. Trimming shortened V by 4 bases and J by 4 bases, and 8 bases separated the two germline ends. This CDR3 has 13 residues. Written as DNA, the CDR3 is TGTGCCAGCAGTTCCGCGGTATACAATGAGCAGTTCTTC. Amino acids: CASSSAVYNEQFF.

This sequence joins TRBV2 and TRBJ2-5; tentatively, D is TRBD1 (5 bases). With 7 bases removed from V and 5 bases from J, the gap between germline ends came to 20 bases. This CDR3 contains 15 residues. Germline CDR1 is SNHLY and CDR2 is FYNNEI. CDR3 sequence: CASTKYRRGWETQYF. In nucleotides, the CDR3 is TGTGCCAGCACCAAATACCGTAGGGGCTGGGAGACCCAGTACTTC.

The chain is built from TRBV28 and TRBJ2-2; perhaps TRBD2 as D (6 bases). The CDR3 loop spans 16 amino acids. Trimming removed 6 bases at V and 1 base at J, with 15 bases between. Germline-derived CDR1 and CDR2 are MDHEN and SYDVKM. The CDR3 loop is CASSQFGTQNTGELFF. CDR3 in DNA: TGTGCCAGCAGCCAATTCGGGACTCAGAACACCGGGGAGCTGTTTTTT.

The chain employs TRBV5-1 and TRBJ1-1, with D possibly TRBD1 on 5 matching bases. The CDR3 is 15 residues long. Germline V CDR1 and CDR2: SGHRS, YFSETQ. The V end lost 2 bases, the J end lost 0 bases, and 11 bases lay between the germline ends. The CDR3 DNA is TGCGCCAGCAGCTTTAGGGCAGGGATGAACACTGAAGCTTTCTTT. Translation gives CASSFRAGMNTEAFF.

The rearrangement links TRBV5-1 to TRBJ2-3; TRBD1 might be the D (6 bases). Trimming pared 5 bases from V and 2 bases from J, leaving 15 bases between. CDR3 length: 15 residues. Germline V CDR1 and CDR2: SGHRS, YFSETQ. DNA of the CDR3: TGCGCCAGCAGTTCTAGGACAGCCGACACAGATACGCAGTATTTT. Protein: CASSSRTADTDTQYF.

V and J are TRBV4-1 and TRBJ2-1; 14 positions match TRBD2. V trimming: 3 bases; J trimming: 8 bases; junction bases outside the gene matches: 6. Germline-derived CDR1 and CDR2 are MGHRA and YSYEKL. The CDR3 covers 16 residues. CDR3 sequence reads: CASSQTTSGGVDEQFF. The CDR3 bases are TGCGCCAGCAGCCAGACGACTAGCGGGGGGGTAGATGAGCAGTTCTTC.

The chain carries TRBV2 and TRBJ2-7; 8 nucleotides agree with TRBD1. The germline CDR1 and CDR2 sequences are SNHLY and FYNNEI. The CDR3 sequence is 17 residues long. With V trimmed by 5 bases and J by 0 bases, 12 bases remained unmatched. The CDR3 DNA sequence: TGTGCCAGCAGTTCTGACAGGGGTGGAGGAGACTCCTACGAGCAGTACTTC. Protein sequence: CASSSDRGGGDSYEQYF.

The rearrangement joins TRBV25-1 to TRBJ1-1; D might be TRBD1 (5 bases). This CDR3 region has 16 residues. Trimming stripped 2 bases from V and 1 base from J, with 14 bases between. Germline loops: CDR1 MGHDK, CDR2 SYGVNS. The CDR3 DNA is TGTGCCAGCAGTGAAGTGGCAGGGCGGGAGAACACTGAAGCTTTCTTT. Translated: CASSEVAGRENTEAFF.

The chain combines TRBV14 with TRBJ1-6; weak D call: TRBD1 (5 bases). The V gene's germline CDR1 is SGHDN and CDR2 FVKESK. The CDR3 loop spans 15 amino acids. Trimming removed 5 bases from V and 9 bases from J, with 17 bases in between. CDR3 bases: TGTGCCAGCAGCTTAAGGGGAAGGGGCCCTTCACCCCTCCACTTT. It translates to CASSLRGRGPSPLHF.

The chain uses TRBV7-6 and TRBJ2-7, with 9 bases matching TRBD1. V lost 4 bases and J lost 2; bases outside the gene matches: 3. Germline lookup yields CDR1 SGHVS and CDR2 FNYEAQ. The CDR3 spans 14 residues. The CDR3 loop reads CASSWGTGTYEQYF. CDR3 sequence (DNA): TGTGCCAGCAGCTGGGGGACAGGGACCTACGAGCAGTACTTC. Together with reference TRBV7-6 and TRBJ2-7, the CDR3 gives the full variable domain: GAGVSQSPRYKVTKRGQDVALRCDPISGHVSLYWYRQALGQGPEFLTYFNYEAQQDKSGLPNDRFSAERPEGSISTLTIQRTEQRDSAMYRCASSWGTGTYEQYFGPGTRLTVT.